Below are 10 T cell receptor beta chains sequenced from a single sample in a study of blood T cell repertoires in COVID-19. Data came from immunoSEQ multiplex PCR; TCRdb stores just in-frame clones and leaves some out. The sample has approximately 150,000 clones; about four fifths are singletons. What was sequenced was peripheral blood. All receptors derive from a woman older than 75 with acute or convalescent COVID-19.

The chain recombines TRBV6-2 or TRBV6-3 with TRBJ2-7, with D maybe TRBD1 (7 bases). Germline V CDR1 and CDR2: MNHEY, SVGEGT. This CDR3 has 14 residues. V was trimmed by 2 bases and J by 9 bases, leaving 17 bases between them. CDR3 in amino acids: CASSYAGTDRGQYF. In DNA, the CDR3 is TGTGCCAGCAGTTACGCGGGGACAGATAGAGGGCAGTACTTC.

The chain couples TRBV30 to TRBJ2-3; 8 bases fit TRBD2. V was clipped by 0 bases and J by 2 bases; unmatched bases: 1. Germline V gene lookup returns CDR1 GTSNPN and CDR2 SVGIG (reference sequence). The CDR3 covers 14 residues. The CDR3 DNA reads TGTGCCTGGAGTGTTAGCGGGATCACAGATACGCAGTATTTT. It is translated as CAWSVSGITDTQYF.

The chain employs TRBV28 and TRBJ1-2; 8 bases are a match to TRBD1. The CDR3 consists of 15 residues. V gave up 6 bases and J gave up 2 bases; unmatched junction bases: 8. Germline V gene sequence: CDR1 MDHEN, CDR2 SYDVKM. CDR3 coding DNA: TGTGCCAGCAGCTCTCACAGGGGGGGGAACTATGGCTACACCTTC. Amino acid sequence: CASSSHRGGNYGYTF.

This clone was counted only a few times. This sequence joins TRBV4-1 and TRBJ2-7, with 7 nucleotides matching TRBD2. The CDR3 runs to 18 residues. The germline gives CDR1 MGHRA, CDR2 YSYEKL. V was pared by 0 bases and J by 4 bases, with 15 bases of the junction left unmatched. Here the CDR3 DNA reads TGCGCCAGCAGCCAAGATCCCTCTACGGCGGGAGTGGGTTACGAGCAGTACTTC. It is translated as CASSQDPSTAGVGYEQYF.

J is TRBJ1-6 and V is TRBV3-1 (or the pseudogene TRBV3-2); D is undetermined. In germline, CDR1 is LGHDT, CDR2 YNNKEL (reference sequence). Trimming removed 5 bases at V and 9 bases at J, with 14 bases between. The CDR3 is 14 residues long. The CDR3 bases are TGTGCCAGCAGCTCGGTCCCGGTTGGTTCACCCCTCCACTTT. Protein sequence: CASSSVPVGSPLHF.

This chain links TRBV7-2 with TRBJ1-2, with D possibly being TRBD1 (5 bases). Trimming left V 1 base short and J 0 bases short, with 9 bases between. The germline V gene encodes CDR1 SGHTA and CDR2 FQGNSA. The CDR3 extends over 15 amino acids. DNA of the CDR3: TGTGCCAGCAGCTTAGTCGCAGGGTCTAACTATGGCTACACCTTC. Its protein product is CASSLVAGSNYGYTF.

The chain joins TRBV7-2 to TRBJ2-3; D remains unclear. In germline, CDR1 is SGHTA, CDR2 FQGNSA. V lost 1 base, J lost 1 base, and 9 bases lay in between. The CDR3 runs 15 residues. The CDR3 reads CASSLGQVGTDTQYF. The CDR3 DNA follows: TGTGCCAGCAGCTTAGGCCAGGTTGGCACAGATACGCAGTATTTT.

The V and J genes are TRBV10-2 and TRBJ2-4, with a weak D call TRBD2 (6 bases). V was clipped by 4 bases and J by 3 bases, with 19 bases between them. The V gene's germline CDR1 is WSHSY and CDR2 SAAADI. The CDR3 length is 17 residues. The CDR3: CASSGREQTNRKNIQYF. Written as DNA, the CDR3 is TGCGCCAGCAGTGGGAGGGAACAGACAAATCGCAAAAACATTCAGTACTTC.

J is TRBJ1-6 and V is TRBV12-3 or TRBV12-4, with D unresolved. The CDR3 contains 13 residues. V lost 3 bases, J lost 11 bases, and 11 bases lay in between. The CDR3 protein is CASSFDTGAPLHF. The CDR3 DNA sequence: TGTGCCAGCAGTTTTGATACCGGGGCACCCCTCCACTTT.

This chain's CDR3 is CASSGNRGRGTEAFF. CDR3 nucleotide sequence: TGTGCCAGCAGCGGCAACAGGGGGCGCGGCACTGAAGCTTTCTTT. The chain links TRBV7-2 to TRBJ1-1, with 9 bases aligning to TRBD1. The V gene end was trimmed by 5 bases and the J gene end by 4 bases; junction bases not matched to a gene: 8. CDR1 is SGHTA, CDR2 FQGNSA, per germline. The CDR3 spans 15 residues.